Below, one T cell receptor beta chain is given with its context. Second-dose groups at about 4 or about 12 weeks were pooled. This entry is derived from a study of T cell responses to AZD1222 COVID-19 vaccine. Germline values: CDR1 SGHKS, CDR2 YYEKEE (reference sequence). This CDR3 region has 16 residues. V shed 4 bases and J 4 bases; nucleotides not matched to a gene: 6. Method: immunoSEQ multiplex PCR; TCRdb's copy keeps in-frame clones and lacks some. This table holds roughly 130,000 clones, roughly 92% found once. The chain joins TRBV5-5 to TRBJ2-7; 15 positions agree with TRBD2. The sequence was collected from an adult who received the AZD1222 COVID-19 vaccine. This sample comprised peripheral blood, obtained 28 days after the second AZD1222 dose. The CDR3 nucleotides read TGTGCCAGCAGCCCCGGACTAGCGGGAGGGAGGTACGAGCAGTACTTC. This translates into CASSPGLAGGRYEQYF.